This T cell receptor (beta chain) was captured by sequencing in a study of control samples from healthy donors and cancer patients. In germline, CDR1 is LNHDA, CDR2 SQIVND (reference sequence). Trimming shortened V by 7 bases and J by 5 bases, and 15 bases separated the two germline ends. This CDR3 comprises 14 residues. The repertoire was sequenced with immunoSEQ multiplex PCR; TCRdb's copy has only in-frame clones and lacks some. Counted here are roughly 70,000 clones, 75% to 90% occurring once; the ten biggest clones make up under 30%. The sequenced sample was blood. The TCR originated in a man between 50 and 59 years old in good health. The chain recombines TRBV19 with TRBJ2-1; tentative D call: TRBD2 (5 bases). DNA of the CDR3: TGTGCCAGTAACCCGGGATCCAGAAACAATGAGCAGTTCTTC. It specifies CASNPGSRNNEQFF.